This TCR beta chain was recorded in a study of cytomegalovirus exposure and HLA in healthy donors. On the study more broadly: HLA-typed donors were the source of approximately 88 million unique TCRs held in an early data release. Study results and limitations: HLA restriction was apparent for most CMV-associated TCR beta chains in a later analysis. Sequence variants that were highly shared formed a cluster that was likely a sequencing artifact.

Participants comprised healthy donors of bone marrow. The CDR3 length is 17 residues. CDR1 is LGHNA, CDR2 YNFKEQ, per germline. This clone was seen a handful of times. Antigen specificity is unknown. Both 60 Vbeta primers and 13 Jbeta primers went into the PCR. This table comes from immunoSEQ multiplex PCR, and its TCRdb copy is limited to in-frame clones, with some not included. Here the sample spans 120,000 to 150,000 clones, roughly 80% being singletons. The sequence was collected from a woman aged 25 to 39 in good health and CMV-seronegative. The rearrangement joins TRBV4-2 to TRBJ2-5, with 9 bases lining up with TRBD2. The J call is uncertain, as TRBJ2-7 better fits the DNA end. Material: PBMCs. For the CDR3, the DNA is TGTGCCAGCAGCCAAGAAATGGTAGCGGGAGAGTTTTACGAGCAGTACTTC. This gives the protein CASSQEMVAGEFYEQYF.